This TCR beta chain was identified in a study of cytomegalovirus exposure and HLA in healthy donors. Broader study findings: Owing to their indistinguishability, certain V segments, notably TRBV6-2 and TRBV6-3, were excluded. A later analysis appeared to link common viral pathogens to several of the most significant clusters. The authors listed some 160 TCR beta chains as cytomegalovirus-associated.

The PCR was carried out with 60 Vbeta primers and 13 Jbeta primers. In the original workflow: There were some 87 million unique TCR beta chains by a later count, and some 10 million of them were shared. Data came from immunoSEQ multiplex PCR; TCRdb stores just in-frame clones and leaves some out. V and J calls and clone size follow that table, whereas D and trimming were derived from the DNA. This sample has over 150,000 clones, with about 65% found just once. A word on this clone: The antigen is undetermined.

CDR3 length equals 15 residues. Per the germline V gene, CDR1 is SGHTA and CDR2 is FQGNSA. Trimming cost V 1 base and J 3 bases; bases outside gene matches: 5. The J gene is TRBJ1-2, the V gene TRBV7-2, with TRBD1 matching over 7 bases. Sequencing was done on a sample of PBMCs. The receptor was isolated from a woman between 18 and 29 years old in good health and CMV-seropositive. The CDR3 nucleotides read TGTGCCAGCAGCTTAGTGGCGCAGGGGGACTATGGCTACACCTTC. Protein sequence: CASSLVAQGDYGYTF.